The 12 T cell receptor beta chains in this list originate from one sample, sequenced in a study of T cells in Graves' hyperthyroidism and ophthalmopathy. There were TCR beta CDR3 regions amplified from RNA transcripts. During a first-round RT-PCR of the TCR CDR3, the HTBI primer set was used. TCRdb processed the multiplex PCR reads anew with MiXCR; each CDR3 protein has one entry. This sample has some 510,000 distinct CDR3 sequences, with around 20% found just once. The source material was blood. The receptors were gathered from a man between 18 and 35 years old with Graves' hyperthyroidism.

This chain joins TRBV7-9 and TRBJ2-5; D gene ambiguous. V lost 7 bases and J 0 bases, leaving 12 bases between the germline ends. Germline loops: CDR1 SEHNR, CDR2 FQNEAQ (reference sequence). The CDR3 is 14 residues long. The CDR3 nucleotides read TGTGCCAGCATCTCCTCTGGGTACCAAGAGACCCAGTACTTC. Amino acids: CASISSGYQETQYF.

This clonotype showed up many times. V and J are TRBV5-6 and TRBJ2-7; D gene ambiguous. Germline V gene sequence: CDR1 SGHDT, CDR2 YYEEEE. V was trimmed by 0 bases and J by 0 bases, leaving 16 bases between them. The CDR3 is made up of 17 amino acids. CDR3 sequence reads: CASSLAFGRRSSYEQYF. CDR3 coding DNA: TGTGCCAGCAGCTTGGCGTTCGGCAGACGGAGCTCCTACGAGCAGTACTTC.

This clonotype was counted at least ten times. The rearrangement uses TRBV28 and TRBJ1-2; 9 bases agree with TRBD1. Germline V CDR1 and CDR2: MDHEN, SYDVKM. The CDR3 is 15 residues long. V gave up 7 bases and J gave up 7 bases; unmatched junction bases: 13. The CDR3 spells CASTTTGTGRGGYTF. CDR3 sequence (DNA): TGTGCCAGCACCACCACCGGGACAGGGCGCGGTGGCTACACCTTC.

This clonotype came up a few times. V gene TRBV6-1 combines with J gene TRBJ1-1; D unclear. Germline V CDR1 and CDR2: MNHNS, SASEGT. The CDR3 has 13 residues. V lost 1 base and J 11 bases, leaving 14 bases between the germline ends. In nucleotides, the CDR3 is TGTGCCAGCAGTGAAGAGGGAAGCCTCGGGGCTTTCTTT. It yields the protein CASSEEGSLGAFF.

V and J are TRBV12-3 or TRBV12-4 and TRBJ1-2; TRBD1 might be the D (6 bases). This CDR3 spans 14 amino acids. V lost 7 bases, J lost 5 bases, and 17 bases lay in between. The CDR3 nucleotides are TGTGCCAGCATCATCGACAGGAGGATTTATGGCTACACCTTC. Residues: CASIIDRRIYGYTF.

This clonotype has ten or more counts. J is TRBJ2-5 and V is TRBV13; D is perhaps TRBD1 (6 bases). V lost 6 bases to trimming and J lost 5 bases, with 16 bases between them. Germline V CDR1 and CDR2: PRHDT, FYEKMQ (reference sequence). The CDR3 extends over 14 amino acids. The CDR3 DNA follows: TGTGCCAGCAGTACGGGGACAATGGGCGAGACCCAGTACTTC. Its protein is CASSTGTMGETQYF.

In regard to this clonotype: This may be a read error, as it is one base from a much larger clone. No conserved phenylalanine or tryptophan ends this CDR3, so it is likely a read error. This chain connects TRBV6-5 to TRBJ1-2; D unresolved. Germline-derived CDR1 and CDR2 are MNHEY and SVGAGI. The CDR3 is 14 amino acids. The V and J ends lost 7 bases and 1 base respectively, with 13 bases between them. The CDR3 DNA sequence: TGTGCCAGCACTTTACAACAATTTAACTATGGCTACACCGTC. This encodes CASTLQQFNYGYTV.

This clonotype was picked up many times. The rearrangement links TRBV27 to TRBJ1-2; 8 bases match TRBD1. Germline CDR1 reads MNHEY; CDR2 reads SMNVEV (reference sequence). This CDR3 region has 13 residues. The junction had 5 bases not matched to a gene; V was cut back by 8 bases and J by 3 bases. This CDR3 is CASAGGADYGYTF. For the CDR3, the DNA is TGTGCCAGCGCAGGGGGCGCGGACTATGGCTACACCTTC.

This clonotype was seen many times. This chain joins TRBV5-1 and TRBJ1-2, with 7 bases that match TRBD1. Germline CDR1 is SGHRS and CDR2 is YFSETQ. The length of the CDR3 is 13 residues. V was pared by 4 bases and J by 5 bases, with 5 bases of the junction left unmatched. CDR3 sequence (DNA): TGCGCCAGCAGCGAAGGGGGCTGGTATGGCTACACCTTC. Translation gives CASSEGGWYGYTF.

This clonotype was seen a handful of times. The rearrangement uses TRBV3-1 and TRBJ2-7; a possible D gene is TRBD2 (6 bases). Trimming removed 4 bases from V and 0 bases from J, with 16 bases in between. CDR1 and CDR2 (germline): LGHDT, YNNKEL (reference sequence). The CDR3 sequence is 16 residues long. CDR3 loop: CASSLVSGDGSYEQYF. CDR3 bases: TGTGCCAGCAGCCTAGTCTCGGGGGACGGCTCCTACGAGCAGTACTTC.

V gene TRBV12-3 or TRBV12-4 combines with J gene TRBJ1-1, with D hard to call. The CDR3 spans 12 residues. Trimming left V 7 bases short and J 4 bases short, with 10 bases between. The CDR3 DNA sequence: TGTGCCAGCACCGAGGGTTTCACTGAAGCTTTCTTT. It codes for CASTEGFTEAFF.

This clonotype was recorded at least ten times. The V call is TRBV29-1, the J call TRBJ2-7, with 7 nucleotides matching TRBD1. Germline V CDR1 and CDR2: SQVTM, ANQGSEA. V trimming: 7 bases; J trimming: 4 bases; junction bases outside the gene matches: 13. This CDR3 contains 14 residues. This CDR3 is CSASTYRGAYEQYF. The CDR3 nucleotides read TGCAGCGCAAGCACCTACAGGGGAGCTTACGAGCAGTACTTC.